The rows below give T cell receptor beta chains drawn from one sample of a study of graft-versus-host responses after intestinal transplantation. For these TCRs, the target antigens are not known. The data were produced by immunoSEQ multiplex PCR, yet TCRdb's version contains in-frame clones alone and is incomplete. The sample yields 85,000 to 90,000 clones, 80% to 95% seen once. Sequencing used unstimulated CD4+ T cells sorted from spleen or lymph node cells, obtained before transplant. The receptor set was obtained from a human donor who was the organ donor for an intestinal transplant. Both conserved end residues are part of each CDR3. A D gene is named only where the DNA matches it firmly. A row's size may be missing; if present it is once, few, many or a size class.

d_call	clone_size	v_call	j_call	cdr3_aa	cdr3_nt
NA	NA	TRBV5-1	TRBJ1-1	CASNRGNTEAFF	TGCGCCAGCAATCGGGGGAACACTGAAGCTTTCTTT
NA	NA	TRBV29-1	TRBJ2-2	CSVGLVANTGELFF	TGCAGCGTCGGACTTGTCGCGAACACCGGGGAGCTGTTTTTT
TRBD1	NA	TRBV6-5	TRBJ1-4	CASSLDRGHEKLFF	TGTGCCAGCAGTTTGGACAGGGGACACGAAAAACTGTTTTTT
NA	NA	TRBV15	TRBJ1-1	CATSRQKHPNTEAFF	TGTGCCACCAGCAGACAAAAACACCCGAACACTGAAGCTTTCTTT
TRBD1	NA	TRBV9	TRBJ2-1	CASSVSGTGGRSEQFF	TGTGCCAGCAGCGTATCGGGGACAGGGGGTAGGAGTGAGCAGTTCTTC
TRBD2	NA	TRBV30	TRBJ2-7	CAWSKRGRSYEQYF	TGTGCCTGGAGTAAGCGGGGAAGATCCTACGAGCAGTACTTC
NA	NA	TRBV28	TRBJ1-2	CASSFRARGVGYTF	TGTGCCAGCAGTTTCCGGGCCCGGGGGGTTGGCTACACCTTC
TRBD2	NA	TRBV9	TRBJ2-7	CASSVGPGGPWEQYF	TGTGCCAGCAGCGTAGGGCCGGGAGGGCCATGGGAGCAGTACTTC
NA	NA	TRBV11-2	TRBJ1-1	CASSFTGGTEAFF	TGTGCCAGCAGCTTTACGGGGGGCACTGAAGCTTTCTTT
TRBD2	NA	TRBV6-4	TRBJ2-2	CASSASGVGELFF	TGTGCCAGCAGCGCGAGCGGGGTCGGGGAGCTGTTTTTT
NA	NA	TRBV7-3	TRBJ2-3	CASSLAGWTDTQYF	TGTGCCAGCAGCTTGGCGGGATGGACAGATACGCAGTATTTT
TRBD1	few	TRBV29-1	TRBJ1-2	CSGSQGASYGYTF	TGCAGCGGGAGCCAGGGGGCGAGCTATGGCTACACCTTC
TRBD1	NA	TRBV2	TRBJ1-3	CASSWDRVGGNTIYF	TGTGCCAGCAGTTGGGACAGGGTGGGTGGAAACACCATATATTTT
TRBD2	NA	TRBV5-4	TRBJ2-3	CASSSRILAFSTDTQYF	TGTGCCAGCAGCTCGAGGATACTAGCGTTTAGCACAGATACGCAGTATTTT
NA	NA	TRBV9	TRBJ2-5	CASSVGSSGGGWLETQYF	TGTGCCAGCAGCGTAGGTAGTAGCGGAGGCGGGTGGTTAGAGACCCAGTACTTC
TRBD2	NA	TRBV5-4	TRBJ2-3	CASSSRLAVGGGDTQYF	TGTGCCAGCAGCTCCCGACTAGCGGTGGGGGGGGGAGATACGCAGTATTTT